This TCR beta chain was obtained from a study of identical twins. Study-level findings and limits: Among out-of-frame alpha sequences shared by twins, low generation probability occurred in excess.

This clonotype came up a few times. The antigen remains unidentified. CDR3 size: 15 residues. Germline CDR1 and CDR2: DFQATT and SNEGSKA (reference sequence). The V end was cut by 1 base, the J end by 0 bases, with 13 bases between. Template switching added a universal primer binding site, and final cDNA carried unique molecular identifiers. TCRdb reanalysed the 5' RACE reads using MiXCR and keeps one entry per CDR3 protein. The sample holds roughly 1,500,000 distinct CDR3 sequences, about 32% seen once. The sample comprised cord blood. The chain employs TRBV20-1 and TRBJ2-7; D gene uncertain. The TCR sequence derives from a newborn girl in good health. The CDR3 bases are TGCAGTGCTAGAGTGGCACCTAGGAGCTCCTACGAGCAGTACTTC. Translating gives CSARVAPRSSYEQYF.